One and the same sample provided the 20 T cell receptor beta chains below, sequenced in a study of blood T cell repertoires in COVID-19. Sequencing used immunoSEQ multiplex PCR; TCRdb keeps in-frame clones, though not all of them. The sample shows about 140,000 clones, about 80% of them seen only once. Sequenced input: peripheral blood. The receptors were sampled from a man in his 60s with acute or convalescent COVID-19.

The rearrangement joins TRBV27 to TRBJ2-7, with a weak D call TRBD1 (6 bases). The CDR3 extends over 17 amino acids. V lost 1 base and J lost 0, with 16 bases in between. Germline CDR1 and CDR2: MNHEY and SMNVEV (reference sequence). The CDR3 region has the DNA TGTGCCAGCAGTTTATTCGTCTACCGGGACACCTCCTACGAGCAGTACTTC. It yields the protein CASSLFVYRDTSYEQYF.

There are a few counts of this clone. The chain carries TRBV28 and TRBJ2-7; 7 bases line up with TRBD1. Germline loops: CDR1 MDHEN, CDR2 SYDVKM. CDR3 length equals 11 residues. The CDR3 reads CASSNATGRGV. CDR3 coding DNA: TGTGCCAGCAGTAACGCGACAGGGCGAGGTGTC.

The rearrangement uses TRBV19 and TRBJ1-1; D remains unclear. CDR1 and CDR2 from the germline V gene are LNHDA and SQIVND (reference sequence). V was trimmed by 4 bases and J by 4 bases, leaving 13 bases between them. The CDR3 length is 14 residues. The CDR3 DNA sequence: TGTGCCAGTAGTAACGGGCGGGAATTCACTGAAGCTTTCTTT. It specifies CASSNGREFTEAFF.

The rearrangement joins TRBV18 to TRBJ1-1, with D possibly being TRBD1 (5 bases). Germline V CDR1 and CDR2: KGHSH, LQKENI. This CDR3 spans 15 amino acids. Trimming stripped 2 bases from V and 1 base from J, with 11 bases between. CDR3 bases: TGTGCCAGCTCACCAGCCGGACACAAGAACACTGAAGCTTTCTTT. Its protein product is CASSPAGHKNTEAFF.

The chain recombines TRBV19 with TRBJ2-2; no reliable D call. Germline values: CDR1 LNHDA, CDR2 SQIVND (reference sequence). V was cut by 8 bases and J by 3 bases, with 4 bases left in between. This CDR3 comprises 11 residues. CDR3 region: CASAHTGELFF. CDR3 DNA: TGTGCCAGTGCGCACACCGGGGAGCTGTTTTTT.

This rearrangement joins TRBV2 to TRBJ1-6, with TRBD1 matching 7 bases. The trim removed 7 bases at V and 8 bases at J, leaving 8 bases unmatched. The germline gives CDR1 SNHLY, CDR2 FYNNEI. The CDR3 consists of 14 residues. For the CDR3, the DNA is TGTGCCAGCACCAATGACAGGGCTTATTCACCCCTCCACTTT. This encodes CASTNDRAYSPLHF.

The rearrangement joins TRBV5-4 to TRBJ2-7, with 9 bases that match TRBD1. Germline V gives CDR1 SGHNT, CDR2 YYREEE (reference sequence). The CDR3 loop spans 14 amino acids. The V segment lost 4 bases and the J segment 6 bases; nucleotides outside the gene matches: 8. CDR3 coding DNA: TGTGCCAGCAGCCAACAAACAGGGGGCTCCGAGCAGTACTTC. It encodes CASSQQTGGSEQYF.

This clone was counted between two and nine times. This chain connects TRBV25-1 to TRBJ1-1; D is uncertain. The CDR3 sequence is 14 residues long. Trimming took 1 base from V and 6 from J, leaving 12 bases between them. CDR1 MGHDK and CDR2 SYGVNS come from the germline V gene. The CDR3 loop reads CASSESGGFSEAFF. The CDR3 DNA reads TGTGCCAGCAGTGAATCCGGCGGCTTCTCTGAAGCTTTCTTT.

The chain links TRBV27 to TRBJ2-1, with 11 positions matching TRBD1. Germline trimming cut 2 bases from V and 7 bases from J; bases unmatched to any gene: 4. This CDR3 has 15 residues. The germline V gene has CDR1 MNHEY and CDR2 SMNVEV (reference sequence). CDR3 sequence: CASSLGQGARNEQFF. CDR3 nucleotides: TGTGCCAGCAGTTTAGGACAGGGGGCGAGAAATGAGCAGTTCTTC.

This clone was picked up a small number of times. The rearrangement links TRBV5-5 to TRBJ1-5; possibly TRBD1 for D (6 bases). Germline values: CDR1 SGHKS, CDR2 YYEKEE (reference sequence). CDR3 length equals 15 residues. Between the trimmed V and J ends, which lost 4 bases and 4 bases, there was a span of 15 bases. The CDR3 protein is CASSDAGGPNQPQHF. CDR3 nucleotides: TGTGCCAGCAGCGACGCCGGGGGGCCGAATCAGCCCCAGCATTTT.

This clone has a handful of counts. V is TRBV5-4 and J is TRBJ2-7; 13 bases are shared with TRBD2. Germline CDR1 and CDR2: SGHNT and YYREEE (reference sequence). The V and J ends lost 4 bases and 5 bases, in that order; junction bases with no gene match: 12. CDR3 length: 17 amino acids. CDR3 sequence (DNA): TGTGCCAGCAGCCAGGGCTATTGGACTAGCGGGAGCAACGAGCAGTACTTC. This encodes CASSQGYWTSGSNEQYF. Drawing the rest from reference TRBV5-4 and TRBJ2-7, the complete variable domain is ETGVTQSPTHLIKTRGQQVTLRCSSQSGHNTVSWYQQALGQGPQFIFQYYREEENGRGNFPPRFSGLQFPNYSSELNVNALELDDSALYLCASSQGYWTSGSNEQYFGPGTRLTVT.

The chain has TRBV18 and TRBJ2-1; 9 nucleotides align to TRBD1. V lost 6 bases and J lost 6; bases outside the gene matches: 12. The CDR3 is made up of 16 amino acids. Germline CDR1 is KGHSH and CDR2 is LQKENI. The CDR3 region has the DNA TGTGCCAGCTCCCCGACCCGGGACAGGGTAGGCAATGAGCAGTTCTTC. Its translation is CASSPTRDRVGNEQFF.

The rearrangement links TRBV19 to TRBJ1-2, with D possibly TRBD1 on 6 matching bases. CDR1 and CDR2 from the germline V gene are LNHDA and SQIVND (reference sequence). Trimming took 5 bases from V and 8 from J, leaving 18 bases between them. CDR3 size: 14 residues. DNA for the CDR3: TGTGCCAGTAGTTCTCTGCAGGGGAATAAGGGCTACACCTTC. Protein sequence: CASSSLQGNKGYTF. Supplemented by reference TRBV19 and TRBJ1-2, the full variable domain reads DGGITQSPKYLFRKEGQNVTLSCEQNLNHDAMYWYRQDPGQGLRLIYYSQIVNDFQKGDIAEGYSVSREKKESFPLTVTSAQKNPTAFYLCASSSLQGNKGYTFGSGTRLTVV.

This rearrangement joins TRBV21-1 to TRBJ2-1; TRBD2, the table's D call, was not compared with the DNA. TRBV21-1 is an annotated pseudogene. The CDR3 is made up of 17 amino acids. The CDR3 region has the DNA TGTGCCAGCACCCTGATAAGGGGACTAGCGGGAGGGAATGAGCAGTTCTTC. Protein sequence: CASTLIRGLAGGNEQFF.

V usage is TRBV6-5 and J usage is TRBJ1-2; TRBD1 agrees at 9 bases. The V gene end was trimmed by 2 bases and the J gene end by 2 bases; junction bases not matched to a gene: 6. Looked up from germline, CDR1 is MNHEY and CDR2 is SVGAGI. The CDR3 covers 16 residues. The CDR3 sequence: CASSYGGQGTNYGYTF. The CDR3 DNA sequence: TGTGCCAGCAGTTACGGGGGACAGGGCACAAACTATGGCTACACCTTC.

This chain links TRBV7-2 with TRBJ2-1; D is undetermined. Per the germline V gene, CDR1 is SGHTA and CDR2 is FQGNSA. The CDR3 extends over 13 amino acids. V lost 0 bases to trimming and J lost 6 bases, with 6 bases between them. CDR3 loop: CASSLAVLNEQFF. The DNA of the CDR3 is TGTGCCAGCAGCTTAGCCGTTCTCAATGAGCAGTTCTTC.

This clone came up once. The gene calls are TRBV6-6 and TRBJ1-4; the D gene is possibly TRBD1 (6 bases). The CDR3 is 16 residues long. With 2 bases removed from V and 5 bases from J, the gap between germline ends came to 15 bases. In germline, CDR1 is MNHNY, CDR2 SVGAGI (reference sequence). Written as DNA, the CDR3 is TGTGCCAGCAGTTACGACCCCGGGACAAGCAATGAAAAACTGTTTTTT. Translated: CASSYDPGTSNEKLFF.

J is TRBJ2-7 and V is TRBV11-2, with 7 bases fitting TRBD2. V trimming: 7 bases; J trimming: 2 bases; junction bases outside the gene matches: 8. Germline values: CDR1 SGHAT, CDR2 FQNNGV. This CDR3 is 14 amino acids long. For the CDR3, the DNA is TGTGCCAGCACCGTGGCGGGAGCCACCTACGAGCAGTACTTC. Translating it yields CASTVAGATYEQYF.

CDR3 in DNA: TGTGCCAGCAGCTTAGATACCCTAGCGGGAGACACCGGGGAGCTGTTTTTT. Its translation: CASSLDTLAGDTGELFF. This chain connects TRBV11-3 to TRBJ2-2; TRBD2 agrees at 10 bases. The J segment lost 3 bases and the V segment lost 0 bases, leaving 4 bases of the junction unmatched. The CDR3 is 17 amino acids. CDR1 SGHNT and CDR2 YENEEA come from the germline V gene.

This rearrangement joins TRBV28 to TRBJ1-1; maybe TRBD1 (5 bases). The germline V gene has CDR1 MDHEN and CDR2 SYDVKM. Trimming shortened V by 6 bases and J by 3 bases, and 17 bases separated the two germline ends. The CDR3 has 15 residues. Here the CDR3 reads CASSPPGRVYTEAFF. In DNA, the CDR3 is TGTGCCAGCAGCCCTCCAGGGAGGGTGTACACTGAAGCTTTCTTT. Drawing the rest from reference TRBV28 and TRBJ1-1, the complete variable domain is DVKVTQSSRYLVKRTGEKVFLECVQDMDHENMFWYRQDPGLGLRLIYFSYDVKMKEKGDIPEGYSVSREKKERFSLILESASTNQTSMYLCASSPPGRVYTEAFFGQGTRLTVV.